One and the same sample provided the 10 T cell receptor beta chains below, sequenced in a study of blood T cell repertoires in COVID-19. Produced via immunoSEQ multiplex PCR; TCRdb's table is partial and in-frame only. Of around 150,000 clones listed, approximately 86% are singletons. The source material was peripheral blood. The receptors stem from a man in his sixties or seventies with acute or convalescent COVID-19.

The rearrangement joins TRBV7-3 to TRBJ2-3, with TRBD2 as a possible D gene (6 bases). This CDR3 is 14 amino acids long. Deletions cut 6 bases from V and 5 bases from J, with 15 bases between. CDR1 and CDR2 from the germline V gene are SGHTA and FQGTGA. CDR3 sequence: CASRVGGAGDTQYF. The CDR3 DNA is TGTGCCAGCAGGGTCGGGGGTGCGGGAGATACGCAGTATTTT.

The chain has TRBV11-1 and TRBJ2-4, with TRBD2 matching over 7 bases. V gave up 3 bases and J gave up 6 bases; unmatched junction bases: 8. Germline-derived CDR1 and CDR2 are SGHAT and FQDESV (reference sequence). This CDR3 has 15 amino acids. The CDR3 here is CASSFLGGPGNIQYF. The DNA of the CDR3 is TGTGCCAGCAGCTTCTTGGGAGGGCCGGGAAACATTCAGTACTTC.

V usage is TRBV3-1 (or the pseudogene TRBV3-2) and J usage is TRBJ2-1; D gene unclear. Germline CDR1 LGHDT, CDR2 YNNKEL (reference sequence). The CDR3 covers 14 residues. V shed 1 base and J shed 9 bases, with 13 bases lying between them. The CDR3 protein is CASSQARVWSEQFF. CDR3 DNA: TGTGCCAGCAGCCAAGCGAGAGTTTGGAGTGAGCAGTTCTTC.

This chain joins TRBV11-2 and TRBJ1-6; tentatively, D is TRBD1 (6 bases). Trimming cost V 4 bases and J 7 bases, with 20 bases left between them. This CDR3 comprises 17 residues. Per the germline V gene, CDR1 is SGHAT and CDR2 is FQNNGV. CDR3 protein: CASSWEGGGRKNSPLHF. The CDR3 DNA follows: TGTGCCAGCAGCTGGGAGGGGGGGGGAAGGAAGAATTCACCCCTCCACTTT. The entire variable domain, with the rest obtained from reference TRBV11-2 and TRBJ1-6, is as follows: EAGVAQSPRYKIIEKRQSVAFWCNPISGHATLYWYQQILGQGPKLLIQFQNNGVVDDSQLPKDRFSAERLKGVDSTLKIQPAKLEDSAVYLCASSWEGGGRKNSPLHFGNGTRLTVT.

This clone was observed a single time. This rearrangement joins TRBV2 to TRBJ2-4; no reliable D call. Deletions cut 8 bases from V and 0 bases from J, with 5 bases between. The CDR3 consists of 12 residues. The germline V gene encodes CDR1 SNHLY and CDR2 FYNNEI. The CDR3 coding sequence is TGTGCCAGCTCCCAAGCCAAAAACATTCAGTACTTC. It encodes CASSQAKNIQYF.

The chain links TRBV3-1 (or the pseudogene TRBV3-2) to TRBJ2-7; 12 bases fit TRBD2. This CDR3 comprises 14 residues. J gave up 3 bases and V 8 bases, and 5 bases lay outside the gene matches. CDR1 and CDR2 (germline): LGHDT, YNNKEL (reference sequence). The chain's CDR3 is CASGRLAGVYEQYF. DNA of the CDR3: TGTGCCAGCGGCCGACTAGCGGGAGTCTACGAGCAGTACTTC.

The chain uses TRBV9 and TRBJ2-3, with D unresolved. The germline V gene has CDR1 SGDLS and CDR2 YYNGEE. This CDR3 region has 15 residues. V was cut by 0 bases and J by 6 bases, with 14 bases left in between. The CDR3 DNA sequence: TGTGCCAGCAGCGTAGCTGTAGCTCCCGGGGATACGCAGTATTTT. Protein sequence: CASSVAVAPGDTQYF.

The chain combines TRBV9 with TRBJ1-3; TRBD1 matches 9 bases. V lost 2 bases, J lost 0 bases, and 6 bases stayed unmatched. CDR3 length: 17 amino acids. Germline lookup yields CDR1 SGDLS and CDR2 YYNGEE. The CDR3 DNA follows: TGTGCCAGCAGCGTCCGACAGGGGGGATCCTCTGGAAACACCATATATTTT. Its protein product is CASSVRQGGSSGNTIYF.

The chain is built from TRBV12-2 and TRBJ1-1. TRBV12-2 is classified as a pseudogene. The length of the CDR3 is 15 residues. CDR3 sequence (DNA): TGTGCAAGTCGCTTAGCGCCTTATAGGAGAACTGAAGCTTTCTTT. As protein: CASRLAPYRRTEAFF.

This chain uses TRBV5-1 with TRBJ1-1, with a tentative D call TRBD1 (6 bases). The CDR3 sequence is 15 residues long. Trimming left V 3 bases short and J 7 bases short, with 19 bases between. Germline CDR1 is SGHRS and CDR2 is YFSETQ. CDR3 amino acids: CASSSDRTVPNEAFF. CDR3 nucleotide sequence: TGCGCCAGCAGCTCCGATCGGACAGTCCCAAATGAAGCTTTCTTT.